Below, 31 T cell receptor beta chains from the same sample are listed, as sequenced in a study of cytomegalovirus exposure and HLA in healthy donors. Using immunoSEQ multiplex PCR, the repertoire was profiled, and TCRdb retains in-frame clones only, with some absent. The sample includes approximately 160,000 clones, 84% of them seen just once. The sequenced sample was PBMCs. Receptor source: a man under 40 in good health and CMV-seropositive.

This clone appeared a few times. The V and J genes are TRBV28 and TRBJ1-2; D call uncertain. Germline CDR1 MDHEN, CDR2 SYDVKM. There are 10 residues in the CDR3. Trimming cost V 6 bases and J 6 bases, with 5 bases left between them. The CDR3 region has the DNA TGTGCCAGCAGATACAATGGCTACACCTTC. This codes for CASRYNGYTF.

V gene TRBV19 combines with J gene TRBJ1-1, with D maybe TRBD1 (5 bases). The CDR3 covers 15 residues. The germline CDR1 and CDR2 sequences are LNHDA and SQIVND (reference sequence). V lost 1 base and J 1 base, leaving 10 bases between the germline ends. CDR3 nucleotides: TGTGCCAGTAGTATAGGGGGCCGAGAGAACACTGAAGCTTTCTTT. Translation: CASSIGGRENTEAFF.

This chain connects TRBV18 to TRBJ2-2; D call uncertain. Trimming took 3 bases from V and 8 from J, leaving 10 bases between them. The CDR3 runs to 13 residues. Germline V lookup: CDR1 KGHSH, CDR2 LQKENI. The CDR3 DNA reads TGTGCCAGCTCACCGGCCAACATTGGGGAGCTGTTTTTT. It is translated as CASSPANIGELFF.

The rearrangement links TRBV9 to TRBJ2-1; TRBD2 agrees at 7 bases. V lost 4 bases to trimming and J lost 0 bases; unmatched junction nucleotides: 7. The length of the CDR3 is 16 residues. Germline CDR1 reads SGDLS; CDR2 reads YYNGEE. The DNA for the CDR3 is TGTGCCAGCAGCACCCAGAGCGGGGTCTCCTACAATGAGCAGTTCTTC. Translation gives CASSTQSGVSYNEQFF.

The chain is built from TRBV14 and TRBJ2-1, with 8 bases identical to TRBD2. CDR3 length: 14 residues. Germline CDR1 reads SGHDN; CDR2 reads FVKESK. V lost 5 bases and J lost 4; bases outside the gene matches: 4. The CDR3 loop is CASSGLAAYNEQFF. Written as DNA, the CDR3 is TGTGCCAGCAGCGGACTAGCCGCTTACAATGAGCAGTTCTTC. The entire variable domain, with the rest obtained from reference TRBV14 and TRBJ2-1, is as follows: EAGVTQFPSHSVIEKGQTVTLRCDPISGHDNLYWYRRVMGKEIKFLLHFVKESKQDESGMPNNRFLAERTGGTYSTLKVQPAELEDSGVYFCASSGLAAYNEQFFGPGTRLTVL.

V is TRBV29-1 and J is TRBJ1-2; weak D call: TRBD1 (6 bases). The CDR3 sequence is 12 residues long. Germline V gives CDR1 SQVTM, CDR2 ANQGSEA. V gave up 7 bases and J gave up 4 bases, with 13 bases separating them. CDR3 nucleotide sequence: TGCAGCGGTGCCTTGGGGGCCTATGGCTACACCTTC. It yields the protein CSGALGAYGYTF.

The chain uses TRBV6-1 and TRBJ2-7; D gene uncertain. The germline V gene has CDR1 MNHNS and CDR2 SASEGT. Between the trimmed V and J ends, which lost 8 bases and 3 bases, there was a span of 14 bases. CDR3 length: 13 residues. The CDR3: CASEGDPLYEQYF. DNA of the CDR3: TGTGCCAGCGAAGGAGACCCGCTCTACGAGCAGTACTTC.

The chain has TRBV6-1 and TRBJ1-4; a weak D match, TRBD1 (6 bases). Germline V gene lookup returns CDR1 MNHNS and CDR2 SASEGT. V was trimmed by 5 bases and J by 8 bases, leaving 15 bases between them. The CDR3 is made up of 14 amino acids. The DNA of the CDR3 is TGTGCCAGCAGTTCGGGGCAGGGGTTGGAAAAACTGTTTTTT. Translated, it gives CASSSGQGLEKLFF.

This rearrangement joins TRBV28 to TRBJ1-4; tentative D call: TRBD1 (5 bases). V was shortened by 2 bases and J by 7 bases, with 14 bases between the two germline ends. CDR3 length: 15 residues. Germline V gene data show CDR1 as MDHEN and CDR2 as SYDVKM. CDR3 sequence: CASSLRSQGGEKLFF. The CDR3 bases are TGTGCCAGCAGTTTAAGGTCTCAGGGCGGTGAAAAACTGTTTTTT. The whole variable domain, filled in from reference TRBV28 and TRBJ1-4, reads DVKVTQSSRYLVKRTGEKVFLECVQDMDHENMFWYRQDPGLGLRLIYFSYDVKMKEKGDIPEGYSVSREKKERFSLILESASTNQTSMYLCASSLRSQGGEKLFFGSGTQLSVL.

The chain joins TRBV5-1 to TRBJ2-7, with 7 bases identical to TRBD1. The V segment lost 0 bases and the J segment 1 base; nucleotides outside the gene matches: 7. The CDR3 runs to 16 residues. The germline V gene has CDR1 SGHRS and CDR2 YFSETQ. Here the CDR3 DNA reads TGCGCCAGCAGCTTGGCCATAGGGGGCGAGTCCTACGAGCAGTACTTC. Protein product: CASSLAIGGESYEQYF.

This chain links TRBV9 with TRBJ1-1; a weak D match, TRBD1 (5 bases). This CDR3 is 14 amino acids long. CDR1 is SGDLS, CDR2 YYNGEE, per germline. Trimming stripped 0 bases from V and 3 bases from J, with 9 bases between. The CDR3 loop reads CASSVDARDTEAFF. The CDR3 DNA sequence: TGTGCCAGCAGCGTAGATGCCAGGGACACTGAAGCTTTCTTT.

In its sample, this clone was seen a few times. This rearrangement joins TRBV11-2 to TRBJ2-2; D gene ambiguous. The germline V and J ends were trimmed by 3 bases and 6 bases, with 5 bases remaining between them. CDR1 is SGHAT and CDR2 is FQNNGV in the germline V gene. The CDR3 is made up of 12 amino acids. The CDR3 DNA sequence: TGTGCCAGCAGCTTTACAGCCGGGGAGCTGTTTTTT. This sequence encodes CASSFTAGELFF.

The V gene is TRBV7-2, the J gene TRBJ1-1, with TRBD1 as a possible D gene (5 bases). From germline, CDR1 is SGHTA and CDR2 FQGNSA. V lost 5 bases, J lost 3 bases, and 10 bases lay in between. This CDR3 comprises 13 residues. The DNA of the CDR3 is TGTGCCAGCAGCGCCAGGGCCGACACTGAAGCTTTCTTT. Translating gives CASSARADTEAFF.

This chain links TRBV6-5 with TRBJ2-1, with D perhaps matching TRBD2 (7 bases). The V end was cut by 3 bases, the J end by 3 bases, with 12 bases between. The CDR3 is 15 residues long. The germline V gene encodes CDR1 MNHEY and CDR2 SVGAGI. DNA for the CDR3: TGTGCCAGCAGTTATGCGGGGGACAACTACAATGAGCAGTTCTTC. This codes for CASSYAGDNYNEQFF.

This chain uses TRBV6-5 with TRBJ2-7; 7 bases align to TRBD2. The germline V gene encodes CDR1 MNHEY and CDR2 SVGAGI. This CDR3 has 13 residues. V trimming: 6 bases; J trimming: 0 bases; junction bases outside the gene matches: 2. The CDR3 loop reads CASRGGDSYEQYF. CDR3 in DNA: TGTGCCAGCAGGGGGGGGGACTCCTACGAGCAGTACTTC.

This sequence joins TRBV15 and TRBJ1-5; TRBD1 aligns across 8 bases. V gave up 4 bases and J gave up 3 bases; unmatched junction bases: 11. Germline CDR1 and CDR2: LNHNV and YYDKDF (reference sequence). There are 17 residues in the CDR3. The CDR3 nucleotides read TGTGCCACCAGCACGGACAGGGAAGGACTTTCCAATCAGCCCCAGCATTTT. Amino acids: CATSTDREGLSNQPQHF.

The V and J genes are TRBV29-1 and TRBJ2-7, with TRBD2 as a possible D gene (6 bases). Trimming stripped 8 bases from V and 5 bases from J, with 22 bases between. CDR3 length: 14 amino acids. The V gene's germline CDR1 is SQVTM and CDR2 ANQGSEA. CDR3 in DNA: TGCAGCTTTAGTCGACGGGACTTGGGGGACGAGCAGTACTTC. Its translation is CSFSRRDLGDEQYF.

The chain has TRBV4-3 and TRBJ2-7; 7 bases map to TRBD1. The CDR3 covers 16 residues. J gave up 4 bases and V 0 bases, and 9 bases lay outside the gene matches. Germline V lookup: CDR1 LGHNA, CDR2 YSLEER. The CDR3 loop reads CASSQDLGGRGYEQYF. In nucleotides, the CDR3 is TGCGCCAGCAGCCAAGACCTCGGCGGCAGGGGGTACGAGCAGTACTTC.

V gene TRBV11-3 combines with J gene TRBJ2-7, with 8 bases lining up with TRBD2. The germline CDR1 and CDR2 sequences are SGHNT and YENEEA. The CDR3 runs 15 residues. With V trimmed by 0 bases and J by 2 bases, 3 bases remained unmatched. In nucleotides, the CDR3 is TGTGCCAGCAGCTTAGATAGCGGGGCTACCTACGAGCAGTACTTC. Its protein product is CASSLDSGATYEQYF. The full variable domain, completed using reference TRBV11-3 and TRBJ2-7, is EAGVVQSPRYKIIEKKQPVAFWCNPISGHNTLYWYLQNLGQGPELLIRYENEEAVDDSQLPKDRFSAERLKGVDSTLKIQPAELGDSAVYLCASSLDSGATYEQYFGPGTRLTVT.

V gene TRBV19 combines with J gene TRBJ2-7; D is undetermined. V was pared by 1 base and J by 0 bases, with 7 bases between. Per the germline V gene, CDR1 is LNHDA and CDR2 is SQIVND (reference sequence). The CDR3 has 14 residues. CDR3 nucleotide sequence: TGTGCCAGTAGTATAGGGTCTAGCTCCTACGAGCAGTACTTC. Its protein product is CASSIGSSSYEQYF. The variable domain in full, completed from reference TRBV19 and TRBJ2-7, reads DGGITQSPKYLFRKEGQNVTLSCEQNLNHDAMYWYRQDPGQGLRLIYYSQIVNDFQKGDIAEGYSVSREKKESFPLTVTSAQKNPTAFYLCASSIGSSSYEQYFGPGTRLTVT.

The rearrangement joins TRBV28 to TRBJ1-5, with D unclear. Trimming took off 5 bases at V and 0 bases at J, with 5 bases between the two ends. CDR1 is MDHEN and CDR2 is SYDVKM in the germline V gene. The CDR3 length is 13 residues. The CDR3 sequence is CASSPNSNQPQHF. CDR3 coding DNA: TGTGCCAGCAGTCCAAATAGCAATCAGCCCCAGCATTTT. The whole variable domain, filled in from reference TRBV28 and TRBJ1-5, reads DVKVTQSSRYLVKRTGEKVFLECVQDMDHENMFWYRQDPGLGLRLIYFSYDVKMKEKGDIPEGYSVSREKKERFSLILESASTNQTSMYLCASSPNSNQPQHFGDGTRLSIL.

This clone has only a few counts. The chain has TRBV28 and TRBJ2-7; TRBD2 matches at 11 bases. With 5 bases clipped from V and 4 bases from J, the junction kept 7 bases outside the gene matches. Germline V gives CDR1 MDHEN, CDR2 SYDVKM. This CDR3 comprises 15 residues. The CDR3 DNA is TGTGCCAGCAGTCCTCTAGCGGGAGGCAGTTACGAGCAGTACTTC. Protein product: CASSPLAGGSYEQYF.

This clone turned up a few times. The chain uses TRBV15 and TRBJ2-4, with 13 bases aligning to TRBD2. V lost 3 bases, J lost 8 bases, and 7 bases stayed unmatched. The CDR3 is 16 residues long. Germline V gives CDR1 LNHNV, CDR2 YYDKDF (reference sequence). CDR3 region: CATSRGSGLAGDIQYF. CDR3 nucleotides: TGTGCCACCAGCAGGGGGAGCGGACTAGCGGGGGACATTCAGTACTTC.

The V and J genes are TRBV6-5 and TRBJ1-6; possible D gene TRBD1, 6 bases. Between the trimmed V and J ends, which lost 2 bases and 6 bases, there was a span of 11 bases. Germline lookup yields CDR1 MNHEY and CDR2 SVGAGI. The CDR3 length is 15 residues. CDR3 sequence: CASSYDTGSNSPLHF. CDR3 nucleotides: TGTGCCAGCAGTTACGATACAGGGAGTAATTCACCCCTCCACTTT.

A few counts support this clone. The chain recombines TRBV27 with TRBJ2-5; 13 bases are a match to TRBD2. Trimming cost V 4 bases and J 2 bases; bases outside gene matches: 4. Germline CDR1 reads MNHEY; CDR2 reads SMNVEV (reference sequence). The CDR3 spans 16 residues. The CDR3 region is CASSSPGLAGQETQYF. The CDR3 coding sequence is TGTGCCAGCAGTTCCCCGGGACTAGCGGGACAAGAGACCCAGTACTTC.

The V and J genes are TRBV9 and TRBJ2-6, with 7 bases fitting TRBD1. The V and J ends lost 4 bases and 1 base, in that order; junction bases with no gene match: 11. CDR3 size: 18 residues. Germline CDR1 reads SGDLS; CDR2 reads YYNGEE. This CDR3 is CASSSRQGSLSGANVLTF. CDR3 bases: TGTGCCAGCAGCTCACGACAGGGAAGCCTGTCTGGGGCCAACGTCCTGACTTTC.

V gene TRBV29-1 combines with J gene TRBJ1-1; 9 bases map to TRBD1. The CDR3 has 14 residues. The V and J ends lost 1 base and 3 bases, in that order; junction bases with no gene match: 3. Germline V lookup: CDR1 SQVTM, CDR2 ANQGSEA. In nucleotides, the CDR3 is TGCAGCGTTGAAGGGACAGGGGCATACACTGAAGCTTTCTTT. This encodes CSVEGTGAYTEAFF.

The chain recombines TRBV27 with TRBJ2-7; 8 bases are a match to TRBD2. The germline V gene encodes CDR1 MNHEY and CDR2 SMNVEV (reference sequence). The junction had 5 bases not matched to a gene; V was cut back by 3 bases and J by 1 base. This CDR3 has 15 amino acids. This CDR3 reads CASSLTGGGSYEQYF. The CDR3 DNA reads TGTGCCAGCAGTTTGACCGGGGGGGGTTCCTACGAGCAGTACTTC.

This sequence joins TRBV7-2 and TRBJ2-7, with D possibly matching TRBD1 (5 bases). The V gene's germline CDR1 is SGHTA and CDR2 FQGNSA. The CDR3 spans 11 residues. With 6 bases removed from V and 12 bases from J, the gap between germline ends came to 15 bases. The CDR3, as DNA: TGTGCCAGCAGGTCCAGGGAAGAGACGTACTTC. The encoded protein is CASRSREETYF.

The V gene is TRBV7-9, the J gene TRBJ2-1, with TRBD2 identical over 9 bases. The CDR3 is 17 residues long. V gave up 5 bases and J gave up 4 bases; unmatched junction bases: 12. Germline-derived CDR1 and CDR2 are SEHNR and FQNEAQ (reference sequence). The CDR3 sequence is CASSPPPGAGGYNEQFF. Here the CDR3 DNA reads TGTGCCAGCAGCCCACCCCCTGGAGCGGGGGGATACAATGAGCAGTTCTTC.

The gene calls are TRBV5-1 and TRBJ2-3, with a tentative D call TRBD2 (6 bases). The CDR3 length is 15 residues. V gave up 4 bases and J gave up 0 bases, with 12 bases separating them. Germline CDR1 is SGHRS and CDR2 is YFSETQ. The CDR3 protein is CASSGGLPSTDTQYF. The CDR3 DNA is TGCGCCAGCAGCGGGGGACTCCCTAGCACAGATACGCAGTATTTT.